This T cell receptor beta chain was identified in a study of blood T cell repertoires in COVID-19 (dated by TCRdb to between 2020 and 2021). Looking at the study overall: Samples covering the acute and convalescent phases of COVID-19 were provided by collaborators in the United States, Italy and Spain. The prospective study material was composed of cDNA or gDNA derived from T cells, B-cell-depleted T cells, or PBMCs. Subjects who had been exposed to COVID-19, were actively infected with it, or had recovered from it provided the deeply sampled blood TCRbeta repertoires that made up the dataset. The repertoires were released in a freely available public database meant as a resource for research on the immune response to SARS-CoV-2. Samples came from the ongoing ImmuneRACE study (first 160 participants) plus 1,254 subjects from 6 global collaborators. Nearly every sample came with metadata listing a de-identified subject ID, COVID-19 status, age in years and sex. HLA class I and class II types, where available, came from metadata supplied by the sample provider rather than from assay-based typing.

TCRbeta CDR3 regions were amplified from genomic DNA by means of the immunoSEQ Assay, a bias-controlled multiplex PCR. Per the authors' processing: The number of nucleated cells in each sample was estimated by amplification of reference gene primers within the assay. To quantify the absolute abundance of each unique TCRbeta CDR3 rearrangement, sequence reads were collapsed and filtered. For each sample, productive Simpson clonality was calculated as the square root of Simpson's diversity index across productive rearrangements. TCRdb limited this immuneACCESS table to in-frame rearrangements with V and J called. A share of clones is missing; checked studies link under half to unresolved V genes, and the rest is unexplained. V and J calls and clone size are those listed in that table; D and trimming were worked out from the DNA. Present in this sample are 80,000 to 100,000 clones, around 88% of which were seen just once. The ten largest clones represent roughly 2% of the sample.

Based on the germline V gene (reference sequence), the CDR1 and CDR2 sequences are LGHDT and YNNKEL. Measured from the cysteine to the phenylalanine, the CDR3 is 13 residues long. Kept here is only the CDR3 DNA, which spans 39 bases and is read in frame from base 1. V is cut by 4 bases and J by 7 bases, and the space between the germline ends is 10 bases. In Seattle, one collaborating source enrolled patients while the infection was active and tracked those patients longitudinally over the course of disease. Each collaborating institution followed its own protocols to collect whole blood in K2EDTA tubes. For TCRbeta analysis, collaborators shipped samples as frozen whole blood, isolated PBMCs, or DNA extracted from either of those sample types. What the work shows at the level of the full study, not this receptor alone: The quantity of clinical and demographic metadata differed by source and by participant and was supplied without curation.

Comments on this clone: The specificity of this receptor is unknown. No base-level quality is on record; no much larger clone is a single base apart.

The V gene is TRBV3-1 (or the pseudogene TRBV3-2) and the J gene is TRBJ2-2; the D segment could be TRBD1, given 6 matching bases. Source material: peripheral blood. This receptor was identified in a man in his forties or fifties with COVID-19, enrolled during active disease. The CDR3 in this case is CASSRQVVGELFF. The bases read TGTGCCAGCAGCCGACAGGTGGTCGGGGAGCTGTTTTTT.